Listed below are T cell receptor beta chains from one sample, sequenced in a study of blood T cell repertoires in COVID-19. Profiling relied on immunoSEQ multiplex PCR, and the TCRdb table lists in-frame clones only, not all of them. This table holds more than 300,000 clones, roughly nine tenths found once. The sequenced material came from PBMCs or T cells enriched from blood (not recorded which). These TCRs come from a woman aged 30 to 39 who had been exposed to COVID-19. CDR3s include the opening cysteine and the closing phenylalanine or tryptophan. D genes are given only for firm matches. Only some rows state a clone size, as once, few, many or a class for expanded clones.

v_call	j_call	clone_size	d_call	cdr3_aa	cdr3_nt
TRBV4-2	TRBJ2-1	NA	NA	CASSQEQDVQFF	TGTGCCAGCAGCCAAGAACAGGATGTGCAGTTCTTC
TRBV29-1	TRBJ2-3	NA	NA	CSVEDRTARDTQYF	TGCAGCGTTGAAGATCGGACAGCTAGGGATACGCAGTATTTT
TRBV27	TRBJ1-1	NA	TRBD1	CASSLRGRTGERKAFF	TGTGCCAGCAGTTTACGTGGAAGAACAGGGGAACGAAAAGCTTTCTTT
TRBV2	TRBJ2-1	NA	TRBD2	CASRPPPSSGGRMHEQFF	TGTGCCAGCAGACCCCCCCCCTCTAGCGGGGGACGCATGCATGAGCAGTTCTTC
TRBV4-2	TRBJ1-1	NA	TRBD1	CASSQESGQGVRTEAFF	TGTGCCAGCAGCCAAGAGTCGGGACAGGGGGTAAGAACTGAAGCTTTCTTT
TRBV11-2	TRBJ2-5	once	NA	CASSLMRGGTYQETQYF	TGTGCCAGCAGCTTAATGCGTGGGGGGACGTACCAAGAGACCCAGTACTTC
TRBV5-5	TRBJ2-1	NA	TRBD2	CASSSGLAGGRGNEQFF	TGTGCCAGCAGCTCGGGACTAGCGGGGGGGCGAGGCAATGAGCAGTTCTTC
TRBV10-3	TRBJ1-1	NA	NA	CAISESGPLGAFF	TGTGCCATCAGTGAGTCTGGGCCCCTCGGAGCTTTCTTT
TRBV18	TRBJ1-5	NA	NA	CASSPQTNRGQPQHF	TGTGCCAGCTCACCACAAACTAATAGGGGGCAGCCCCAGCATTTT
TRBV10-3	TRBJ2-3	NA	NA	CAIGPARPDTQYF	TGTGCCATCGGTCCAGCGAGGCCAGATACGCAGTATTTT
TRBV6-1	TRBJ2-1	NA	TRBD2	CASSEAAGGGRSEQFF	TGTGCCAGCAGTGAGGCTGCGGGGGGCGGCCGAAGTGAGCAGTTCTTC
TRBV7-7	TRBJ1-5	once	NA	CASSLSRDQPQHF	TGTGCCAGCAGCTTGAGCAGGGATCAGCCCCAGCATTTT
TRBV28	TRBJ1-2	NA	TRBD1	CASGQGRRNGYTF	TGTGCCAGCGGACAGGGTAGGAGGAATGGCTACACCTTC
TRBV13	TRBJ2-1	once	NA	CASSQWAGRYNEQFF	TGTGCCAGCAGCCAGTGGGCGGGCCGGTACAATGAGCAGTTCTTC
TRBV19	TRBJ2-3	NA	TRBD1	CASSPGTGETDTQYF	TGTGCCAGTAGTCCCGGGACAGGGGAAACAGATACGCAGTATTTT
TRBV11-2	TRBJ2-5	NA	NA	CASSLDLPLASMETQYF	TGTGCCAGCAGCTTAGATCTCCCTCTAGCGTCTATGGAGACCCAGTACTTC
TRBV7-9	TRBJ1-2	once	NA	CASSRDLRGYTF	TGTGCCAGCAGCCGGGACTTGCGAGGCTACACCTTC
TRBV5-6	TRBJ2-3	NA	TRBD1	CASSLAPGQVGNTQYF	TGTGCCAGCAGCTTGGCCCCGGGACAGGTGGGGAATACGCAGTATTTT
TRBV4-1	TRBJ1-2	NA	TRBD1	CATGDRNYGYTF	TGCGCCACGGGGGACAGAAACTATGGCTACACCTTC
TRBV19	TRBJ2-2	NA	NA	CASSIDREGRTGELFF	TGTGCCAGTAGTATAGATCGAGAGGGAAGAACCGGGGAGCTGTTTTTT
TRBV7-2	TRBJ1-4	NA	NA	CASSLDSNEKLFF	TGTGCCAGCAGCTTAGATAGTAATGAAAAACTGTTTTTT
TRBV5-6	TRBJ2-5	NA	TRBD1	CASSLQGAGETQYF	TGTGCCAGCAGCTTGCAGGGGGCTGGGGAGACCCAGTACTTC
TRBV3-1/TRBV3-2	TRBJ2-5	NA	TRBD2	CASSQPGGTKTQYF	TGTGCCAGCAGCCAACCGGGAGGCACGAAGACCCAGTACTTC
TRBV3-1/TRBV3-2	TRBJ2-5	NA	TRBD2	CASSQEPSGGSRGETQYF	TGTGCCAGCAGCCAAGAGCCAAGCGGGGGATCAAGAGGGGAGACCCAGTACTTC
TRBV4-1	TRBJ1-3	NA	NA	CASSRQVLSGNTIYF	TGCGCCAGCAGCCGCCAGGTCCTCTCTGGAAACACCATATATTTT
TRBV19	TRBJ1-2	NA	TRBD1	CAGWTGTYGYTF	TGTGCCGGCTGGACAGGAACCTATGGCTACACCTTC
TRBV19	TRBJ1-2	NA	NA	CASSIGQYYGYTF	TGTGCCAGTAGTATAGGACAGTACTATGGCTACACCTTC
TRBV10-3	TRBJ2-1	few	NA	CAISETPDSYNEQFF	TGTGCCATCAGTGAGACACCGGACAGCTACAATGAGCAGTTCTTC
TRBV11-2	TRBJ1-2	NA	TRBD1	CASSVGQGAYGYTF	TGTGCCAGCAGCGTGGGACAGGGGGCCTATGGCTACACCTTC
TRBV6-5	TRBJ2-1	once	TRBD2	CASRATSGEQFF	TGTGCCAGCAGAGCTACTAGCGGTGAGCAGTTCTTC
TRBV5-6	TRBJ1-1	NA	NA	CASSSPRTANTEAFF	TGTGCCAGCAGCTCTCCCCGGACAGCGAACACTGAAGCTTTCTTT
TRBV5-1	TRBJ1-1	once	NA	CASSLSPVQGTEAFF	TGCGCCAGCAGCTTGTCTCCGGTCCAGGGTACTGAAGCTTTCTTT
TRBV29-1	TRBJ2-7	NA	TRBD1	CSVRQGNPYEQYF	TGCAGCGTCCGACAGGGAAACCCCTACGAGCAGTACTTC
TRBV19	TRBJ1-1	once	NA	CASSIPHRSNTEAFF	TGTGCCAGTAGTATTCCCCACAGATCGAACACTGAAGCTTTCTTT
TRBV4-3	TRBJ1-2	NA	NA	CASSQEYRANYGYTF	TGCGCCAGCAGCCAAGAATACAGGGCTAACTATGGCTACACCTTC
TRBV6-4	TRBJ2-1	NA	NA	CASSDQGGNYNEQFF	TGTGCCAGCAGTGATCAGGGGGGCAACTACAATGAGCAGTTCTTC
TRBV9	TRBJ1-6	NA	NA	CASSVGGQSYNSPLHF	TGTGCCAGCAGCGTAGGTGGACAGTCCTATAATTCACCCCTCCACTTT
TRBV5-5	TRBJ1-5	once	NA	CASSFGDFQPQHF	TGTGCCAGCAGCTTCGGGGATTTTCAGCCCCAGCATTTT
TRBV23-1	TRBJ1-5	NA	NA	CASSRPRGRGSPQPQHF	TGCGCCAGCAGTCGCCCAAGGGGCAGGGGTTCCCCCCAGCCCCAGCATTTT
TRBV5-6	TRBJ1-2	NA	TRBD1	CASSFGQVWGYTF	TGTGCCAGCAGCTTTGGACAGGTTTGGGGCTACACCTTC
TRBV27	TRBJ1-2	once	TRBD1	CASSPRTGVAYGYTF	TGTGCCAGCAGCCCCCGGACAGGGGTAGCCTATGGCTACACCTTC
TRBV11-3	TRBJ2-1	NA	NA	CASSLEGGQYNEQFF	TGTGCCAGCAGCTTAGAAGGTGGACAGTACAATGAGCAGTTCTTC
TRBV28	TRBJ1-4	NA	NA	CASSFPGEKLFF	TGTGCCAGCAGTTTCCCAGGTGAAAAACTGTTTTTT
TRBV7-9	TRBJ2-7	NA	TRBD1	CASSLGTGGHEQYF	TGTGCCAGCAGCTTAGGGACAGGGGGCCACGAGCAGTACTTC
TRBV12-3/TRBV12-4	TRBJ2-2	NA	NA	CASTDWGELFF	TGTGCCAGCACTGACTGGGGGGAGCTGTTTTTT
TRBV19	TRBJ1-2	NA	TRBD1	CASSGRDRANYGYTF	TGTGCCAGTAGTGGCAGGGACAGGGCTAACTATGGCTACACCTTC
TRBV2	TRBJ2-1	NA	NA	CASSVRDGSGEQFF	TGTGCCAGCAGTGTGAGAGACGGGAGCGGTGAGCAGTTCTTC
TRBV18	TRBJ1-5	NA	TRBD1	CASSPVGGRQPQHF	TGTGCCAGCTCACCTGTAGGGGGCAGGCAGCCCCAGCATTTT
TRBV5-6	TRBJ1-2	NA	NA	CASSSMGGYGYTF	TGTGCCAGCAGCTCTATGGGGGGATATGGCTACACCTTC
TRBV4-2	TRBJ2-1	NA	TRBD2	CASSQSSGGGGNEQFF	TGTGCCAGCAGCCAGTCTAGCGGGGGCGGAGGTAATGAGCAGTTCTTC
TRBV11-3	TRBJ2-1	once	TRBD1	CASSFDRDNEQFF	TGTGCCAGCAGCTTCGACAGGGACAATGAGCAGTTCTTC
TRBV20-1	TRBJ2-1	NA	NA	CSASDRMTAGYNEQFF	TGCAGTGCTAGTGACCGGATGACCGCGGGTTACAATGAGCAGTTCTTC
TRBV19	TRBJ2-7	NA	NA	CASSKGTDYEQYF	TGTGCCAGTAGCAAAGGTACAGACTACGAGCAGTACTTC
TRBV7-2	TRBJ2-3	NA	TRBD2	CASSLDLAGADTQYF	TGTGCCAGCAGCTTAGACCTAGCGGGGGCCGATACGCAGTATTTT
TRBV2	TRBJ1-2	NA	NA	CASRGQGLDGYTF	TGTGCCAGCAGGGGGCAGGGGCTGGATGGCTACACCTTC
TRBV3-1/TRBV3-2	TRBJ1-2	NA	NA	CASSQEAALSGYTF	TGTGCCAGCAGCCAAGAGGCCGCCCTGTCTGGCTACACCTTC
TRBV2	TRBJ1-6	NA	TRBD1	CASSYRGRGNSPLHF	TGTGCCAGCAGTTACAGGGGGCGCGGGAATTCACCCCTCCACTTT
TRBV6-1	TRBJ1-4	once	NA	CASSEWGLGEKLFF	TGTGCCAGCAGTGAATGGGGGCTAGGGGAAAAACTGTTTTTT